The 10 T cell receptor beta chains given below trace back to one sample, sequenced in a study of T cells in Graves' hyperthyroidism and ophthalmopathy. Amplified regions were TCR beta CDR3 sequences from RNA transcripts. An initial round of RT-PCR targeting the TCR CDR3 relied on the HTBI primer set. TCRdb fed the multiplex PCR reads into MiXCR, producing one record per CDR3 protein. The table lists 300,000 to 350,000 distinct CDR3 sequences, around 18% of them singletons, with about 16% in the top ten. Specimen: blood. The source is a woman aged 40 to 50 with Graves' ophthalmopathy.

This clonotype was seen a few times. Sequence at one end of the junction differs from germline and may be a read error. This chain uses TRBV6-5 with TRBJ2-5; D is undetermined. There are 11 residues in the CDR3. Germline-derived CDR1 and CDR2 are MNHEY and SVGAGI. The CDR3 is CSSKMRETQYF. The CDR3 DNA is TGTTCCAGCAAAATGCGGGAGACCCAGTACTTC.

The rearrangement joins TRBV3-1 to TRBJ2-7; 11 nucleotides align to TRBD1. The CDR3 runs to 17 residues. Germline CDR1 is LGHDT and CDR2 is YNNKEL (reference sequence). Trimming removed 4 bases from V and 5 bases from J; junction bases left unmatched: 13. CDR3 DNA sequence: TGTGCCAGCAGCCCCGGGACAGGGGGTCCCCGAGGGAACGAGCAGTACTTC. Translating it yields CASSPGTGGPRGNEQYF.

The chain is built from TRBV11-2 and TRBJ2-5; D gene uncertain. The V and J ends lost 1 base and 10 bases respectively, with 13 bases between them. The length of the CDR3 is 13 residues. From germline, CDR1 is SGHAT and CDR2 FQNNGV. The CDR3 DNA reads as TGTGCCAGCAGCTTAGCCCAGTATGGAGTCCAGTACTTC. Amino acids: CASSLAQYGVQYF. Supplemented by reference TRBV11-2 and TRBJ2-5, the full variable domain reads EAGVAQSPRYKIIEKRQSVAFWCNPISGHATLYWYQQILGQGPKLLIQFQNNGVVDDSQLPKDRFSAERLKGVDSTLKIQPAKLEDSAVYLCASSLAQYGVQYFGPGTRLLVL.

Worth noting for this clonotype: A junction end diverges from the germline sequence, so it may reflect a read error. The rearrangement links TRBV6-5 to TRBJ2-7, with D perhaps TRBD2 (5 bases). Germline V gene data show CDR1 as MNHEY and CDR2 as SVGAGI. The CDR3 contains 15 residues. CDR3 residues: CASSYDEASSYEQSF. The CDR3 nucleotides are TGTGCCAGCAGTTACGACGAAGCTAGCTCCTACGAGCAGTCCTTC.

V is TRBV6-5 and J is TRBJ1-1; D uncertain. This CDR3 has 13 residues. CDR1 MNHEY and CDR2 SVGAGI come from the germline V gene. Trimming stripped 3 bases from V and 2 bases from J, with 7 bases between. CDR3 nucleotide sequence: TGTGCCAGCAGTTATCTGACAAACACTGAAGCTTTCTTT. This translates into CASSYLTNTEAFF.

This clonotype was picked up a small number of times. The chain links TRBV29-1 to TRBJ2-3; D gene ambiguous. V lost 6 bases to trimming and J lost 3 bases, with 13 bases between them. The CDR3 runs to 13 residues. Germline CDR1 SQVTM, CDR2 ANQGSEA. CDR3 amino acids: CSVEVDGTDTQYF. The DNA for the CDR3 is TGCAGCGTCGAGGTTGATGGTACAGATACGCAGTATTTT.

This chain joins TRBV5-1 and TRBJ2-2; D unresolved. V was trimmed by 6 bases and J by 1 base, leaving 16 bases between them. Looked up from germline, CDR1 is SGHRS and CDR2 is YFSETQ. The CDR3 covers 16 residues. The CDR3 DNA follows: TGCGCCAGCACCCGAGGATCGGTGGGGAACACCGGGGAGCTGTTTTTT. Protein product: CASTRGSVGNTGELFF.

The chain is built from TRBV24-1 and TRBJ1-1; D remains ambiguous. V was shortened by 6 bases and J by 1 base, with 8 bases between the two germline ends. CDR1 and CDR2 (germline): KGHDR, SFDVKD. This CDR3 region has 13 residues. In nucleotides, the CDR3 is TGTGCCACCAGTTTTGGGCGGAACACTGAAGCTTTCTTT. Translated, it gives CATSFGRNTEAFF.

Concerning this clonotype itself: This may be a read error, as it is one base from a much larger clone. The V gene is TRBV7-2, the J gene TRBJ1-3; possible D gene TRBD1, 5 bases. Germline V gene data show CDR1 as SGHTA and CDR2 as FQGNSA. CDR3 length: 16 residues. CDR3 sequence: CASSLAGRESGNTVYF. CDR3 DNA sequence: TGTGCCAGCAGCTTAGCTGGCAGGGAATCCGGAAACACCGTATATTTT.

This clonotype occurred many times. The chain carries TRBV20-1 and TRBJ2-5, with D possibly being TRBD2 (6 bases). The CDR3 is 14 amino acids. The V and J ends lost 3 bases and 5 bases respectively, with 16 bases between them. Germline V gene lookup returns CDR1 DFQATT and CDR2 SNEGSKA (reference sequence). DNA for the CDR3: TGCAGTGCTAGCAGCGGGCAAGGCAAGGAGACCCAGTACTTC. Translated, it gives CSASSGQGKETQYF.